These T cell receptor beta chains were read from a single sample in a study of T cell responses to AZD1222 COVID-19 vaccine. Clones were read by immunoSEQ multiplex PCR, and TCRdb kept only the in-frame ones, dropping some. The data contain tens of thousands of clones, 85% to 95% of them seen just once; the ten biggest clones take up 8%. The material was peripheral blood, obtained 28 days after the second AZD1222 dose. Receptors were obtained from an adult who received the AZD1222 COVID-19 vaccine. Both conserved end residues are part of each CDR3.

V: TRBV7-9; J: TRBJ2-2; CDR3: CASSRTGELFF
V: TRBV14; J: TRBJ2-1; CDR3: CASSQGRFGSDEQFF
V: TRBV27; J: TRBJ1-6; CDR3: CASSLRQGNNSPLHF
V: TRBV7-2; J: TRBJ2-1; CDR3: CASSPRPLGSYNEQFF
V: TRBV4-1; J: TRBJ2-1; CDR3: CASSQVDILSYNEQFF
V: TRBV30; J: TRBJ1-4; CDR3: CAWSGLTNEKLFF
V: TRBV18; J: TRBJ2-2; CDR3: CASSPDNTGELFF
V: TRBV28; J: TRBJ2-3; CDR3: CASSLATGTVTDTQYF
V: TRBV28; J: TRBJ1-1; CDR3: CASQPGQGPEAFF
V: TRBV10-3; J: TRBJ1-4; CDR3: CAISELGSGEKLFF
V: TRBV19; J: TRBJ2-1; CDR3: CASSPRLAGVVNEQFF
V: TRBV5-1; J: TRBJ2-7; CDR3: CASSLTGESGEQYF
V: TRBV27; J: TRBJ2-1; CDR3: CASGTSEGDNEQFF
V: TRBV9; J: TRBJ2-1; CDR3: CASSVDSGGVEQFF
V: TRBV21-1; J: TRBJ2-7; CDR3: CASPGLAGGYEQYF
V: TRBV11-2; J: TRBJ2-1; CDR3: CASSLRVSYNEQFF
V: TRBV9; J: TRBJ2-3; CDR3: CASSVGTSGGDTQYF
V: TRBV6-5; J: TRBJ2-5; CDR3: CASSSRVGETQYF
V: TRBV28; J: TRBJ1-5; CDR3: CASGTPGQGGNQPQHF
V: TRBV9; J: TRBJ2-1; CDR3: CASSVRDRGNEQFF
V: TRBV7-2; J: TRBJ1-4; CDR3: CASSLAHQGGWEKLFF
V: TRBV2; J: TRBJ1-1; CDR3: CASSEGPWTGARNTEAFF
V: TRBV2; J: TRBJ1-2; CDR3: CASSAGWGYTF
V: TRBV12-3/TRBV12-4; J: TRBJ1-2; CDR3: CASSWRAASYTF
V: TRBV19; J: TRBJ2-3; CDR3: CASKEGVSTDTQYF
V: TRBV9; J: TRBJ1-4; CDR3: CASSVGTAEKLFF
V: TRBV14; J: TRBJ2-2; CDR3: CASSRDLNTGELFF
V: TRBV11-2; J: TRBJ2-5; CDR3: CASRRMGETQYF
V: TRBV15; J: TRBJ2-1; CDR3: CATSLGTSGRDEQFF
V: TRBV5-1; J: TRBJ1-2; CDR3: CASSAKTDGSGYTF
V: TRBV13; J: TRBJ1-2; CDR3: CASSLSRGNGYTF
V: TRBV7-2; J: TRBJ2-7; CDR3: CASSPASHEQYF
V: TRBV3-1/TRBV3-2; J: TRBJ2-7; CDR3: CASSQEGTSGSRSYEQYF
V: TRBV6-4; J: TRBJ1-5; CDR3: CASSVEEGQPQHF
V: TRBV2; J: TRBJ2-7; CDR3: CASSVIRVNEQYF
V: TRBV11-2; J: TRBJ2-1; CDR3: CASSLATSGVYNEQFF
V: TRBV19; J: TRBJ1-1; CDR3: CASSIETEAFF
V: TRBV5-1; J: TRBJ2-1; CDR3: CASSLAPGQVRDNEQFF
V: TRBV27; J: TRBJ2-1; CDR3: CASSLGGDTYYNEQFF
V: TRBV4-3; J: TRBJ1-4; CDR3: CASSQVGPVVEKLFF
V: TRBV7-6; J: TRBJ2-1; CDR3: CASSLLQGEYNEQFF
V: TRBV7-2; J: TRBJ2-5; CDR3: CASSPRGAGETQYF
V: TRBV7-2; J: TRBJ2-7; CDR3: CASSPRRGEQYF
V: TRBV6-6; J: TRBJ1-1; CDR3: CASSYQGSNTEAFF
V: TRBV7-9; J: TRBJ2-1; CDR3: CASSLWVTPDVNEQFF
V: TRBV27; J: TRBJ2-7; CDR3: CASGREQYF
V: TRBV27; J: TRBJ1-2; CDR3: CASSSVTGSGGYTF
V: TRBV27; J: TRBJ1-4; CDR3: CASSLSYSRGEKLFF
V: TRBV28; J: TRBJ2-1; CDR3: CASSSGLASYNEQFF
V: TRBV7-2; J: TRBJ2-5; CDR3: CASSLVVAVQETQYF
V: TRBV5-1; J: TRBJ2-1; CDR3: CASSFLAGRNEQFF
V: TRBV25-1; J: TRBJ1-3; CDR3: CASSALGQGDSGNTIYF
V: TRBV7-8; J: TRBJ2-3; CDR3: CASSWSTPGGGTDTQYF
V: TRBV7-9; J: TRBJ2-2; CDR3: CASSPLGNTGELFF
V: TRBV18; J: TRBJ2-7; CDR3: CASSPTAPAGAYEQYF